This T cell receptor beta chain was identified during a study of T cells after yellow fever vaccination. The study, taken as a whole, reports: In post-booster samples, most primary-vaccination clones reappeared (approximately 97% CD4, 70% to 90% CD8). It was a weaker secondary response, yet one that peaked faster, at day 5 versus 15.

MiXCR, run by TCRdb on the 5' RACE reads, gives a single entry per CDR3 protein. The data show approximately 580,000 distinct CDR3 sequences, with about 17% seen just once and around a sixth held by the top ten. The CDR3 spans 15 residues. Germline values: CDR1 MGHRA, CDR2 YSYEKL. Trimming pared 1 base from V and 3 bases from J, leaving 10 bases between. Ten or more counts support this clonotype. The antigen is not known. This specimen consisted of PBMCs, obtained less than 6 days after the first yellow fever vaccination. The chain recombines TRBV4-1 with TRBJ1-5; the D gene is possibly TRBD1 (6 bases). The sequence derives from a man aged 18-30 years who received the YFV17D yellow fever vaccine. Here the CDR3 reads CASSQVRQDNQPQHF. CDR3 coding DNA: TGCGCCAGCAGCCAAGTGCGACAGGACAATCAGCCCCAGCATTTT.